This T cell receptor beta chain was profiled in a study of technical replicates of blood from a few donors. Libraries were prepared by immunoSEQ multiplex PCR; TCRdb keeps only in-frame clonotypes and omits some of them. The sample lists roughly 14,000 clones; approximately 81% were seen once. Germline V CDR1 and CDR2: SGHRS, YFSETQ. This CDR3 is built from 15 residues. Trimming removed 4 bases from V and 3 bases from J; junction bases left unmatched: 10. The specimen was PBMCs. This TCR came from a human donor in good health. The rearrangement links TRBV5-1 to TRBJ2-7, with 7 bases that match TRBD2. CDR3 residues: CASSTTTSRDYEQYF. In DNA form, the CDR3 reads TGCGCCAGCAGCACCACGACTAGCAGAGACTACGAGCAGTACTTC.